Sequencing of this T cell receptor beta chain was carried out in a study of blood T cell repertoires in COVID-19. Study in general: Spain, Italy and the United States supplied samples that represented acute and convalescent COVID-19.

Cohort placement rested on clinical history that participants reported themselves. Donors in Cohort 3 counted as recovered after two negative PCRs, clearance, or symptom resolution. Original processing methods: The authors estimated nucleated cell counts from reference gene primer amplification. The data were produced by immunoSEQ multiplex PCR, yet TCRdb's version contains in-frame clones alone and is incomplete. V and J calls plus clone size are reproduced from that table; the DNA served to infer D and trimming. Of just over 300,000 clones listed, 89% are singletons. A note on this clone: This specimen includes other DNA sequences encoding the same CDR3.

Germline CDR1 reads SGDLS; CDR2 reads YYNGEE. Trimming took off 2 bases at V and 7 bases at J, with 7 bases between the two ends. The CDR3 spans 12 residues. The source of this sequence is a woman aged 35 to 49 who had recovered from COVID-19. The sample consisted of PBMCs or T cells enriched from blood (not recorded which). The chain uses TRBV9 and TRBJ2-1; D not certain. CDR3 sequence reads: CASSVGRNEQFF. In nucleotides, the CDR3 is TGTGCCAGCAGCGTCGGTCGGAATGAGCAGTTCTTC.